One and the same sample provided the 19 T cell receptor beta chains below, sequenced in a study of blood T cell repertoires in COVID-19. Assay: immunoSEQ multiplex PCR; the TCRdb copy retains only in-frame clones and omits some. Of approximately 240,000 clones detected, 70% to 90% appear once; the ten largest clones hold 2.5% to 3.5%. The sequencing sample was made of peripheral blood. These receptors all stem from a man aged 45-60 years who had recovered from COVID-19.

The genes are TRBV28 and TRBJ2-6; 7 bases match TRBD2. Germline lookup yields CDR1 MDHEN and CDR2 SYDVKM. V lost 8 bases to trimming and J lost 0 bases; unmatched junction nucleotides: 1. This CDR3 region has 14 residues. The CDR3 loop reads CASRTSSGANVLTF. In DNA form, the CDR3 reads TGTGCCAGCCGGACTAGCTCTGGGGCCAACGTCCTGACTTTC. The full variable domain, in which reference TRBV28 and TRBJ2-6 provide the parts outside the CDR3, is DVKVTQSSRYLVKRTGEKVFLECVQDMDHENMFWYRQDPGLGLRLIYFSYDVKMKEKGDIPEGYSVSREKKERFSLILESASTNQTSMYLCASRTSSGANVLTFGAGSRLTVL.

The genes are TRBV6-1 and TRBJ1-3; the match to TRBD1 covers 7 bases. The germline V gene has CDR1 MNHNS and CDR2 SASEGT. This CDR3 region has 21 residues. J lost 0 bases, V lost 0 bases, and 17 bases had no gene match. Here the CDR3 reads CASSEALRGRGTARSGNTIYF. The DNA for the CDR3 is TGTGCCAGCAGTGAAGCGCTTAGGGGCAGGGGGACCGCCCGCTCTGGAAACACCATATATTTT.

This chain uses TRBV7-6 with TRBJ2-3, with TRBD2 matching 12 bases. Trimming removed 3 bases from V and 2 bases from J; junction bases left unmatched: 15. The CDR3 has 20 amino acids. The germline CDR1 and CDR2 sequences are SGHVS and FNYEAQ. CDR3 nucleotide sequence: TGTGCCAGCAGCTTTCGCAGGGGCCTAGCGGGAGGGCCTAACACAGATACGCAGTATTTT. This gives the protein CASSFRRGLAGGPNTDTQYF.

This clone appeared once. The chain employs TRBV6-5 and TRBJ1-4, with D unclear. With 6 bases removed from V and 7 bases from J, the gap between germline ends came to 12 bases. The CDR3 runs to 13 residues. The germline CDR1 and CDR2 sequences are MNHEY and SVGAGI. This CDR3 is CASSGNAGEKLFF. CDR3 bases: TGTGCCAGCAGCGGGAACGCGGGTGAAAAACTGTTTTTT.

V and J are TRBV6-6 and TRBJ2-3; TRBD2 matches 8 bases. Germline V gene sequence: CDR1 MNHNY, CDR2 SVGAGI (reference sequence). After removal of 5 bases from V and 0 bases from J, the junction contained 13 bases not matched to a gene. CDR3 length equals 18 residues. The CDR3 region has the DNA TGTGCCAGCAGTCCTACCCGCCCGGGACTAGGGAGCACAGATACGCAGTATTTT. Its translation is CASSPTRPGLGSTDTQYF.

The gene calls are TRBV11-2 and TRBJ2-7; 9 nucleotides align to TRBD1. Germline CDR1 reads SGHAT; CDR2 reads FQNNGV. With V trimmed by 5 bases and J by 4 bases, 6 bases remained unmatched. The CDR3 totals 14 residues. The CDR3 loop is CASSPTTGGYEQYF. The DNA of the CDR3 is TGTGCCAGCAGCCCGACGACAGGGGGGTACGAGCAGTACTTC.

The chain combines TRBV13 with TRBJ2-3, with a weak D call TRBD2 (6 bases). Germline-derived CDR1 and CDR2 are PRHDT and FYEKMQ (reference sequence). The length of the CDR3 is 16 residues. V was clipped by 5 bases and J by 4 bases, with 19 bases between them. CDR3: CASSPYIGSSADTQYF. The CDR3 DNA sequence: TGTGCCAGCAGCCCGTATATCGGGAGCTCGGCAGATACGCAGTATTTT.

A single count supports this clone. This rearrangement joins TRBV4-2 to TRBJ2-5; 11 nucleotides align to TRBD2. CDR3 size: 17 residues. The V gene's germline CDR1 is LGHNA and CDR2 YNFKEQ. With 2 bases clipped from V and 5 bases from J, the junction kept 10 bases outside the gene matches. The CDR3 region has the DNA TGTGCCAGCAGCCAACAGCGGGTAGCGGGAGGGGTCGAGACCCAGTACTTC. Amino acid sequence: CASSQQRVAGGVETQYF.

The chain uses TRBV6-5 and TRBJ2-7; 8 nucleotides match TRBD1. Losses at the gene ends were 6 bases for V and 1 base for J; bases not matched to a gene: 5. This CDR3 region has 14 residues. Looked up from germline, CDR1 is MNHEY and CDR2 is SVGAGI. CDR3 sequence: CASSLGTGSYEQYF. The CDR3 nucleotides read TGTGCCAGCAGCCTCGGGACAGGATCCTACGAGCAGTACTTC.

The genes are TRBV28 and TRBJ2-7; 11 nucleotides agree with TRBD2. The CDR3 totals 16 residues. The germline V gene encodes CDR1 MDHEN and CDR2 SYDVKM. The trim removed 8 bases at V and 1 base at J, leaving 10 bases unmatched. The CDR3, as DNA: TGTGCCAGCGGCCCGACCGGGACTAGCGGTTCCTACGAGCAGTACTTC. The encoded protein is CASGPTGTSGSYEQYF.

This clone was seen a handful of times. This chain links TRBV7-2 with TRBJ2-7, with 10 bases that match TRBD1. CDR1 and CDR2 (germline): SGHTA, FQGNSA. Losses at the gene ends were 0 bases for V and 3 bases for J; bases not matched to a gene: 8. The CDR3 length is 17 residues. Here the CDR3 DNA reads TGTGCCAGCAGCTTAGCGACAGGGGGCGCGCGAGACTACGAGCAGTACTTC. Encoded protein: CASSLATGGARDYEQYF.

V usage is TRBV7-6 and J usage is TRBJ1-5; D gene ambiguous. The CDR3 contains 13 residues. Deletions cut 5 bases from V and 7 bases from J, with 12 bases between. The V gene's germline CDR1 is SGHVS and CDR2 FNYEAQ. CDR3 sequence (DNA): TGTGCCAGCAGCGAAACGAGGGCCCAGCCCCAGCATTTT. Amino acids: CASSETRAQPQHF.

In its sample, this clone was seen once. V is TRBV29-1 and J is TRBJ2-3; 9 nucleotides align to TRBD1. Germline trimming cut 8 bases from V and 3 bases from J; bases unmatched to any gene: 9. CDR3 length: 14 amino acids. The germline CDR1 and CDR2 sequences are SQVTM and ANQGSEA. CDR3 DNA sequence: TGCAGCACTCGTACGGGACAGGGAACAGATACGCAGTATTTT. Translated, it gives CSTRTGQGTDTQYF.

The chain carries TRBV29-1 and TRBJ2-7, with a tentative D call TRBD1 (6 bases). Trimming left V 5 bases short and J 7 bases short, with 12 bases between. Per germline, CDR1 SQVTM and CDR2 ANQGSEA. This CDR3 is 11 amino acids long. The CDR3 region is CSVTGFGEQYF. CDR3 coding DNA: TGCAGCGTTACAGGGTTCGGTGAGCAGTACTTC.

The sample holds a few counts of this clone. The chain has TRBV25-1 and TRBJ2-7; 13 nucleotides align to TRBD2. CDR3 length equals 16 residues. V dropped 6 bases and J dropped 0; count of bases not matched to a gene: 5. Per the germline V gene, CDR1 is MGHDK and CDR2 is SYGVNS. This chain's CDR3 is CASSGTSGAYSYEQYF. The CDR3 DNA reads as TGTGCCAGCAGCGGGACTAGCGGGGCTTACTCCTACGAGCAGTACTTC.

CDR3 loop: CASTTTSGFPTDTQYF. As DNA, the CDR3 is TGTGCCAGTACTACGACTAGCGGGTTCCCCACAGATACGCAGTATTTT. J is TRBJ2-3 and V is TRBV19, with 10 bases identical to TRBD2. Germline-derived CDR1 and CDR2 are LNHDA and SQIVND (reference sequence). The CDR3 loop spans 16 amino acids. Germline trimming cut 7 bases from V and 2 bases from J; bases unmatched to any gene: 9.

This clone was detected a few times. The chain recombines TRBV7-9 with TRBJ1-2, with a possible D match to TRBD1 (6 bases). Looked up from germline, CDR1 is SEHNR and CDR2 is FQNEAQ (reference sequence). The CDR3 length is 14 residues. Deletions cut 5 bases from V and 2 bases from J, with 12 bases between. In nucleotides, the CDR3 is TGTGCCAGCAGCATCGGGACAACCAACTATGGCTACACCTTC. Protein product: CASSIGTTNYGYTF.

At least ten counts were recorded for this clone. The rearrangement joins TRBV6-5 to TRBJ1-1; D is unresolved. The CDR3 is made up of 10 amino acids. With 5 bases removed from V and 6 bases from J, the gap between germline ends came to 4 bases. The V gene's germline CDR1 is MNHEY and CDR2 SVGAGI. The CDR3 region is CASSRSEAFF. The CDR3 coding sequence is TGTGCCAGCAGTCGGTCTGAAGCTTTCTTT.

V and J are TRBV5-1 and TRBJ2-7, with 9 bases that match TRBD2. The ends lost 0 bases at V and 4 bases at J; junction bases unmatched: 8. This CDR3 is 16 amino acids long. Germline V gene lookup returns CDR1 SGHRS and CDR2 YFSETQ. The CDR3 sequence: CASSLAGGRATYEQYF. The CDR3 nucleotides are TGCGCCAGCAGCTTGGCCGGCGGGAGGGCCACGTACGAGCAGTACTTC.